Listed here is a single T cell receptor (beta chain). No antigen is known for it. This record belongs to a study of T cells after yellow fever vaccination. V lost 5 bases and J 1 base, leaving 20 bases between the germline ends. Germline CDR1 reads SGHVS; CDR2 reads FNYEAQ. The CDR3 extends over 17 amino acids. General study findings and limits: Clones that expanded after primary vaccination mostly reappeared after the booster (roughly 96% CD4, 70% to 90% CD8).

Via MiXCR, TCRdb re-called the 5' RACE reads, giving one row per CDR3 protein. This sample has around 610,000 distinct CDR3 sequences; roughly 14% occur once, and the top ten carry about an eighth. The source of this sequence is a man aged 30-40 years who received the YFV17D yellow fever vaccine. The sample here was PBMCs, taken on the day of the yellow fever booster vaccination. The chain joins TRBV7-6 to TRBJ2-5; weak D call: TRBD2 (6 bases). This CDR3 reads CASSPRGVALGQETQYF. CDR3 coding DNA: TGTGCCAGCAGCCCTCGCGGGGTGGCTCTGGGCCAAGAGACCCAGTACTTC.